This T cell receptor beta chain comes out of a study of cytomegalovirus exposure and HLA in healthy donors (TCRdb year 2017). As for the study more broadly: In an earlier analysis of 550 to 750 of the donors, 276 Gb of sequence data and 117 million unique TCR beta sequences from some 170 million T cells were reported. Approximately 310 gigabases of sequencing data and 70 million to 100 million unique TCR sequences were included in an early release covering about 700 HLA-typed donors. Of the roughly 390 genotyped donors, approximately 80% were placed in the genetic ancestry cluster associated with self-reported Caucasian donors. The study was designed to test whether signatures of past pathogen exposure could be identified by cataloging public T cell receptors. The study used immunosequencing to profile the T cell repertoires of 600 to 850 subjects and linked those repertoires to cytomegalovirus serostatus. Besides the first cohort of some 670 subjects, a separate validation cohort made up of roughly 120 different subjects was used. High-throughput TCR immunosequencing, statistical association of individual TCRs with disease status, and machine learning were combined to predict cytomegalovirus infection status. To study patterns of TCR occurrence, a later analysis re-analyzed previously published TCR beta repertoires from around 660 donors and added high-resolution HLA genotyping. Rather than drawing on any new phenotypic data, the later analysis identified candidate immune exposures from TCR beta sequences and the way those sequences occurred across donors. An earlier analysis of 587 of the donors applied high-throughput TCR beta sequencing to assess whether each TCR beta V gene segment acted as functional or pseudogenic. Alongside the repertoire data, information on donor age, sex, ethnicity and CMV serostatus was compiled. A later genetic analysis took genome-wide SNP genotypes for about 55% of the roughly 670 donors and used that subset as a discovery cohort. Every discovery cohort repertoire had been produced on one sequencing platform. Class I and class II HLA loci were covered by the typing at four-digit resolution. Typing coverage varied by locus: roughly 629-640 donors for A, B, C, DRB1 and DQB1; approximately 500 for DQA1; 600 to 610 for DPA1; some 470 for DPB1. Several DR-DQ haplotypes were handled as single units for association and clustering, since linkage in the cohort was strong. Among roughly 400 genotyped donors of the cohort, an average of roughly 230,000 unique TCR beta nucleotide sequences was sequenced per donor, of which approximately 19% were non-productive. Results and caveats for the whole study, not just this receptor: In a later analysis, the rate of TCR association differed among HLA loci, with DRB1 alleles having the most associated TCRs and HLA-C alleles having the fewest. Compared with the approximately 720-donor mean, donors in an Asian-associated ancestry cluster had fewer N-insertions in productive TCRs, according to a later genetic analysis. Most TCR sequences were observed very rarely across donors, whereas some public TCRs were present in many individuals. Because HLA typing was missing for some donors at each locus, association tests included only the typed subset. The earlier analysis of some 560 of the donors excluded about 16 rarely observed V segments, including chromosome 9 orphons, because counts were too low. Assigning TCR associations to individual alleles was difficult when HLA alleles, especially DR and DQ, strongly co-occurred. Three of the identified cytomegalovirus-associated TCR beta chains were confirmed in vitro to be specific for cytomegalovirus antigens. V-gene and J-gene trimming of TCR beta chains was associated with a missense DCLRE1C variant in a later genetic analysis, and the association was replicated in an independent cohort. In an earlier analysis of roughly 500 of the donors, most TCR beta V segments appeared in productive rearrangements about 87% or about 30% of the time, broadly matching IMGT annotations. Sequencing depth was assumed to be roughly uniform across donors in the presence/absence analyses, though that assumption may not hold. A later analysis associated 15,000 or so TCR beta sequences with specific HLA alleles at a false discovery rate of 0.05. A later analysis found that most CMV-associated TCR beta chains appeared HLA-restricted, with HLA associations seemingly driven largely by CMV exposure. The study listed 164 TCR beta chains as associated with cytomegalovirus. A further reported finding was that TCR beta sequences accurately predicted the HLA-A and HLA-B alleles for most subjects in the first cohort. The authors suggested that the approach could potentially be generalized to other disease states and immunological phenotypes. The sequencing pipeline was judged likely to have produced a cluster of highly shared sequence variants as a technical artifact. Compared with equally common non-associated chains, HLA-associated TCR beta chains in a later analysis were more clonally expanded and had lower generation probabilities. CMV serostatus was the only immune exposure information available for the cohort. The 87-base-pair reads could not distinguish some IMGT-functional V segments, including TRBV6-2 and TRBV6-3, so those segments were excluded. The classifier was reported to diagnose cytomegalovirus status with high specificity and sensitivity in both the original cohort and the validation cohort. According to a later analysis, parvovirus B19, influenza, CMV and Epstein-Barr virus appeared linked to several top co-occurrence clusters. Correlated functional status among segregating V segments might reflect linkage disequilibrium, but an unknown experimental factor could not be ruled out. In this cohort, only TCR beta chains were sequenced, and detectable features were limited by the absence of alpha or paired-chain data.

This clone has only one observation. Its antigen target is currently unknown. No base quality values were provided; no much bigger clone lies one nucleotide off. The method was the immunoSEQ multiplex PCR assay. The multiplex PCR relied on a mix of 60 forward primers for TCR Vbeta segments and 13 reverse primers for TCR Jbeta segments. The CDR3 region of rearranged TCR beta genes was amplified from genomic DNA by a multiplex PCR assay. The amplified TCR beta libraries were sequenced on the Illumina HiSeq System as 87-base-pair reads. As for the original processing: A later analysis tallied tens of millions of unique TCR beta chains across the 640 or so repertoires, and some 10 million of those chains were shared by two or more donors. Raw reads were error-corrected and collapsed into unique sequences by a nearest-neighbor algorithm in which closely related sequences were merged to remove PCR and sequencing errors. V, D and J gene segments were assigned by aligning CDR3 sequences to IMGT reference sequences. For a sequence to be retained, a match of at least six nucleotides to both a V gene segment and a J gene segment was required. Rearrangements were classified as productive when the CDR3 lacked stop codons and remained in frame with V and J, and all other rearrangements were classified as non-productive. Following IMGT convention, CDR3 was defined as the stretch from the second conserved V-encoded cysteine to the conserved J-encoded phenylalanine. The earlier analysis of 500 to 750 of the donors excluded any sequence lacking an unambiguous match to a single V gene segment. An earlier analysis of a few hundred of the donors called V segments functional above 56.7% productive rearrangements and segregating when the between-donor standard deviation exceeded 5%. A statistical classification framework was built to diagnose cytomegalovirus status from the catalog of TCR beta chain sequences. In a later analysis, V and J genes were assigned by comparing TCR nucleotide sequences against IMGT/GENE-DB human TR gene sequences. In a later analysis, CDR3 sequences and most-parsimonious VDJ recombination scenarios were assigned using the TCRdist pipeline. A later analysis defined each TCR beta chain by its CDR3 amino acid sequence plus V-gene family, and excluded reads lacking a unique V-gene family. To address suspected cross-contamination and a sequencing artifact, a later analysis removed around 590 highly shared, low-generation-probability nucleotide sequences. In a later analysis, a clonal expansion index for each public chain was calculated from normalized within-repertoire ranks of inferred template counts. Generation probabilities in a later analysis came from a VDJ recombination model fitted to out-of-frame rearrangements, and those results were checked against IGoR. A later analysis scored TCR-TCR, TCR-HLA and TCR-CMV co-occurrence with hypergeometric tests, applying a repertoire-size bias correction to TCR pairs. To estimate false discovery rates, a later analysis permuted the HLA or CMV assignments 20 times. In a later analysis, co-occurring TCRs were grouped with DBSCAN, and TCRdist sequence similarity was added when clustering was performed within HLA-allele-positive subsets. For co-occurrence clustering, repertoires with fewer than 30,000 or more than 120,000 public chains were excluded, along with five repertoires with anomalous nucleotide sharing. TCRdb mirrors the immuneACCESS table, restricted to in-frame sequences. Some clones are absent from its copies; in checked studies, under half trace to an unresolved V gene, and the reason for the others is unknown. That table supplies the V and J calls and clone size; D and trimming were determined from the DNA. Recorded for this sample are around 200,000 clones; roughly 85% of them occurred a single time. The ten largest clones add up to about 2.3% of the sample.

Its CDR3 holds 14 amino acids, cysteine through phenylalanine. The sequence is cut down to CDR3 DNA, 42 bases in frame from base 1. From the germline V gene (reference sequence), CDR1 is LNHDA and CDR2 is SQIVND. Trimming removed 8 bases from V and 2 bases from J; the gene matches leave 6 bases unexplained. The cohort was made up of several hundred healthy bone marrow donors. At the time of sampling, every cohort member was nominally healthy, though immune exposures that went unrecorded were likely present. The donor was CMV seronegative and belonged to the group of 380 or so seronegative cohort members. Every donor gave a peripheral blood sample, and the peripheral blood mononuclear cells from that sample were used for TCR beta sequencing. The Qiagen DNeasy Blood Extraction Kit was used to extract genomic DNA from the blood cell samples.

The source material was PBMCs. The sequence was obtained from a woman aged 45-60 years in good health and CMV-seronegative. This sequence uses TRBV19 and TRBJ2-7, with TRBD1 identical over 10 junction bases. The encoded CDR3 is CASSRQGAPYEQYF. In nucleotide form, the sequence is TGTGCCAGTTCTAGACAGGGGGCCCCCTACGAGCAGTACTTC.